The 26 T cell receptor beta chains below come from one sample, sequenced in a study of shared clonotypes between healthy human individuals. Sequenced by immunoSEQ multiplex PCR; TCRdb stores in-frame clones only, minus some. The sample consists of about 710,000 clones, more than 70% of them appearing once. The sample comprised memory CD4+ T cells sorted from blood. Subset reported: CD45RA-negative fraction. The source of these receptors is a woman in her twenties or thirties in good health.

The chain joins TRBV7-2 to TRBJ1-2; 7 nucleotides match TRBD1. The CDR3 extends over 16 amino acids. Per germline, CDR1 SGHTA and CDR2 FQGNSA. V dropped 5 bases and J dropped 8; count of bases not matched to a gene: 17. CDR3 protein: CASSLTPPGGSEGYTF. In nucleotides, the CDR3 is TGTGCCAGCAGCCTAACCCCCCCAGGGGGGAGTGAAGGCTACACCTTC.

This clone has at least ten counts. The gene calls are TRBV19 and TRBJ2-7; 7 nucleotides line up with TRBD1. J lost 7 bases, V lost 5 bases, and 14 bases had no gene match. Germline V lookup: CDR1 LNHDA, CDR2 SQIVND (reference sequence). The CDR3 is 15 amino acids. In DNA, the CDR3 is TGTGCCAGTAGTGTCCGGGACAGATCTACGGGAGAGCAGTACTTC. Translated, it gives CASSVRDRSTGEQYF.

This clone showed up just a few times. The chain uses TRBV6-6 and TRBJ1-5, with 8 bases matching TRBD1. The CDR3 spans 14 residues. Germline assignment: CDR1 MNHNY and CDR2 SVGAGI (reference sequence). J was trimmed by 6 bases and V by 2 bases; bases with no gene match: 3. The CDR3 nucleotides are TGTGCCAGCAGTTACGGCAGGGGGCTTCAGCCCCAGCATTTT. This translates into CASSYGRGLQPQHF.

The chain links TRBV28 to TRBJ1-4; 7 bases are a match to TRBD1. Unmatched junction bases numbered 9, after V lost 7 bases and J lost 4 bases. Germline V gene sequence: CDR1 MDHEN, CDR2 SYDVKM. CDR3 length equals 15 residues. The CDR3 coding sequence is TGTGCCAGCAATACACAGGGGTTCGGTAATGAAAAACTGTTTTTT. Amino acid sequence: CASNTQGFGNEKLFF.

The V and J genes are TRBV5-1 and TRBJ2-3; tentative D call: TRBD2 (6 bases). V lost 0 bases to trimming and J lost 0 bases, with 11 bases between them. In germline, CDR1 is SGHRS, CDR2 YFSETQ. This CDR3 is built from 16 residues. The CDR3 spells CASSLGVAASTDTQYF. CDR3 sequence (DNA): TGCGCCAGCAGCTTGGGGGTAGCGGCTAGCACAGATACGCAGTATTTT.

This clone was observed many times. The V gene is TRBV21-1, the J gene TRBJ2-7; the DNA was not compared with TRBD1, the D call given in the table. TRBV21-1 is a known pseudogene. The CDR3 runs 18 residues. CDR3 loop: CASSHVRRHFRALYEQYF. Here the CDR3 DNA reads TGTGCCAGCAGCCACGTCCGTCGTCACTTCAGGGCCCTCTACGAGCAGTACTTC.

CDR3 amino acids: CASYPRYSGSSYEQYF. The CDR3 nucleotides read TGTGCCAGCTACCCTAGGTATAGCGGGAGTTCCTACGAGCAGTACTTC. The chain joins TRBV28 to TRBJ2-7, with TRBD2 matching 9 bases. CDR3 length equals 16 residues. The germline V gene has CDR1 MDHEN and CDR2 SYDVKM. J was trimmed by 1 base and V by 8 bases; bases with no gene match: 12.

The chain couples TRBV5-8 to TRBJ2-5, with 10 bases lining up with TRBD1. Germline CDR1 and CDR2: SGHTS and YDEGEE. The CDR3 is 13 amino acids. J was trimmed by 4 bases and V by 7 bases; bases with no gene match: 4. CDR3 loop: CASFWDRGETQYF. The DNA of the CDR3 is TGTGCCAGCTTTTGGGACAGGGGAGAGACCCAGTACTTC.

The V gene is TRBV6-5, the J gene TRBJ2-3; D possibly corresponds to TRBD2 (5 bases). CDR3 length equals 14 residues. V gave up 5 bases and J gave up 5 bases, with 14 bases separating them. CDR1 is MNHEY and CDR2 is SVGAGI in the germline V gene. The CDR3 nucleotides read TGTGCCAGCAGTCGACGGGATCCTCTAGATACGCAGTATTTT. Amino acid sequence: CASSRRDPLDTQYF.

The V gene is TRBV7-8, the J gene TRBJ1-3; 7 nucleotides match TRBD1. Germline trimming cut 2 bases from V and 7 bases from J; bases unmatched to any gene: 11. Germline V lookup: CDR1 SGHVS, CDR2 FQNEAQ. This CDR3 contains 16 residues. Written as DNA, the CDR3 is TGTGCCAGCAGCTTATTCGGCGGGACAGTCGCGAACACCATATATTTT. Translation: CASSLFGGTVANTIYF.

Comments on this clone: Additional DNA sequences in this sample encode the identical CDR3. The chain is built from TRBV5-6 and TRBJ1-1; D unclear. V was shortened by 4 bases and J by 4 bases, with 5 bases between the two germline ends. CDR3 length equals 11 residues. The germline CDR1 and CDR2 sequences are SGHDT and YYEEEE. In nucleotides, the CDR3 is TGTGCCAGCAGCCTCCGCACTGAAGCTTTCTTT. It yields the protein CASSLRTEAFF.

The table lists this clone with a count of one. A much larger clone is a single base away; this may be a read error. This same CDR3 is encoded by further DNA sequences in the sample. This chain uses TRBV11-2 with TRBJ1-1; D is ambiguous. The CDR3 length is 13 residues. Trimming cost V 5 bases and J 3 bases, with 10 bases left between them. Germline-derived CDR1 and CDR2 are SGHAT and FQNNGV. CDR3 residues: CASSSQRDTEAFF. CDR3 coding DNA: TGTGCCAGCAGCAGCCAACGGGACACTGAAGCTTTCTTT.

V is TRBV23-1 and J is TRBJ2-5, with 9 bases aligning to TRBD1. TRBV23-1 qualifies as an ORF whose function is uncertain. This CDR3 is built from 17 residues. V lost 2 bases to trimming and J lost 3 bases; unmatched junction nucleotides: 10. CDR3 DNA: TGCGCCAGCAGTCAACACCCGCCGACAGGGGGAAAAGAGACCCAGTACTTC. It yields the protein CASSQHPPTGGKETQYF.

This chain joins TRBV7-2 and TRBJ2-3; D gene unclear. This CDR3 has 11 residues. Germline V gene sequence: CDR1 SGHTA, CDR2 FQGNSA. The V gene lost 6 bases and the J gene lost 10 bases, with 11 bases spanning the gap. The CDR3 spells CASSPRTSQYF. The CDR3 DNA reads as TGTGCCAGCAGTCCAAGGACGTCGCAGTATTTT.

The rearrangement joins TRBV4-1 to TRBJ2-7; D ambiguous. Germline V gene lookup returns CDR1 MGHRA and CDR2 YSYEKL. This CDR3 has 17 residues. With 0 bases removed from V and 0 bases from J, the gap between germline ends came to 15 bases. CDR3 region: CASSQDYFAYSSYEQYF. CDR3 DNA: TGCGCCAGCAGCCAAGATTATTTTGCGTATAGCTCCTACGAGCAGTACTTC.

The chain recombines TRBV27 with TRBJ1-1, with D unresolved. The CDR3 consists of 13 residues. CDR1 MNHEY and CDR2 SMNVEV come from the germline V gene (reference sequence). V was cut by 2 bases and J by 0 bases, with 4 bases left in between. CDR3 residues: CASSLEVNTEAFF. In nucleotides, the CDR3 is TGTGCCAGCAGTTTAGAGGTGAACACTGAAGCTTTCTTT.

The chain carries TRBV5-1 and TRBJ2-1, with TRBD2 matching 9 bases. V shed 0 bases, J shed 7 bases, and the junction held 8 bases outside the gene matches. The germline gives CDR1 SGHRS, CDR2 YFSETQ. CDR3 length: 16 residues. CDR3 region: CASSLGGAGGLNEQFF. The CDR3, as DNA: TGCGCCAGCAGCTTGGGTGGCGCGGGAGGGCTAAATGAGCAGTTCTTC.

The chain recombines TRBV9 with TRBJ2-5; TRBD2 agrees at 15 bases. CDR3 length equals 16 residues. Germline CDR1 SGDLS, CDR2 YYNGEE. Trimming took 0 bases from V and 5 from J; bases not matched to a gene: 2. In DNA form, the CDR3 reads TGTGCCAGCAGCGTAGGCGGGACTAGCGGGAGGGAGACCCAGTACTTC. Amino acid sequence: CASSVGGTSGRETQYF.

Regarding this clone: A much larger clone lies one base from this, so it may be a read error. This sample also contains other DNA sequences that code for the same CDR3. The J gene is TRBJ1-1, the V gene TRBV7-2; D is possibly TRBD1 (6 bases). Germline CDR1 is SGHTA and CDR2 is FQGNSA. The ends were cut back, 5 bases at V and 3 bases at J, with 10 bases in the middle. The CDR3 has 13 residues. The CDR3 nucleotides are TGTGCCAGCAGCCCACAGGGTGACACTGAAGCTTTCTTT. Its protein is CASSPQGDTEAFF.

Details on this clone: This sequence is one base from a far larger clone and is likely a read error. This chain uses TRBV4-2 with TRBJ1-1; tentatively, D is TRBD1 (5 bases). CDR1 is LGHNA and CDR2 is YNFKEQ in the germline V gene. Trimming removed 3 bases from V and 1 base from J, with 6 bases in between. The CDR3 is 13 amino acids. Here the CDR3 DNA reads TGTGCCAGCAGCCAGACAGAGAACACTGAAGCTTTCTTT. The encoded protein is CASSQTENTEAFF.

Only a few counts were recorded for this clone. The chain uses TRBV21-1 and TRBJ2-4; the DNA was not compared with TRBD1, the D call given in the table. TRBV21-1 is given as a pseudogene. This CDR3 region has 17 residues. Written as DNA, the CDR3 is TGTGCCAGGTCCCGGGACAGGGAGGAGGCAGCCAAAAACATTCAGTACTTC. Translating it yields CARSRDREEAAKNIQYF.

The chain links TRBV2 to TRBJ1-4; the D is unclear. The germline V and J ends were trimmed by 6 bases and 0 bases, with 11 bases remaining between them. The V gene's germline CDR1 is SNHLY and CDR2 FYNNEI. There are 15 residues in the CDR3. As DNA, the CDR3 is TGTGCCAGCAGCAAGTTTACAGCAACTAATGAAAAACTGTTTTTT. Residues: CASSKFTATNEKLFF.

The CDR3 DNA reads as TGTGCCAGCAGCTTAACGGCCGGGGTCAGTAGGGAGCAGTACTTC. Protein product: CASSLTAGVSREQYF. The rearrangement joins TRBV11-2 to TRBJ2-7; possibly TRBD2 for D (5 bases). This CDR3 spans 15 amino acids. The V and J ends lost 2 bases and 7 bases respectively, with 18 bases between them. CDR1 and CDR2 (germline): SGHAT, FQNNGV.

The chain has TRBV5-1 and TRBJ2-7, with TRBD2 matching 11 bases. V trimming: 0 bases; J trimming: 5 bases; junction bases outside the gene matches: 4. The germline V gene encodes CDR1 SGHRS and CDR2 YFSETQ. This CDR3 contains 15 residues. CDR3 sequence: CASSLVIAGGHEQYF. DNA of the CDR3: TGCGCCAGCAGCTTGGTTATAGCGGGAGGGCACGAGCAGTACTTC.

The chain recombines TRBV19 with TRBJ1-1, with a possible D match to TRBD1 (6 bases). CDR1 is LNHDA and CDR2 is SQIVND in the germline V gene (reference sequence). Trimming left V 5 bases short and J 1 base short, with 17 bases between. The CDR3 sequence is 16 residues long. The DNA for the CDR3 is TGTGCCAGTAGTCGAGCAAGACAGGCGTCGAACACTGAAGCTTTCTTT. As protein: CASSRARQASNTEAFF.

The V call is TRBV7-8, the J call TRBJ2-7; D possibly corresponds to TRBD1 (5 bases). From germline, CDR1 is SGHVS and CDR2 FQNEAQ. Trimming shortened V by 5 bases and J by 5 bases, and 16 bases separated the two germline ends. This CDR3 comprises 14 residues. The CDR3 region is CASSPRPGLDEQYF. For the CDR3, the DNA is TGTGCCAGCAGCCCAAGACCAGGGCTCGACGAGCAGTACTTC.